This T cell receptor beta chain was obtained from a study of T cell clonality in common variable immunodeficiency. Findings and limits, study-wide: CVID subjects shared fewer TCRbeta clones than healthy controls did. Fewer deletions and N-nucleotide insertions were reportedly seen in common variable immunodeficiency TCR beta sequences. Repertoire-complication correlations in CVID were limited by patient heterogeneity.

At least ten counts were recorded for this clone. Its antigen is not identified. No CVID subject was ill or on immunomodulatory drugs when sampled. The method was immunoSEQ multiplex PCR; TCRdb's version includes in-frame clones alone and lacks a portion of them. Altogether tens of thousands of clones were found in the sample, and no singletons occur. This TCR was sampled from a human donor with common variable immunodeficiency. Sequenced: peripheral blood mononuclear cells.

The covered CDR3 bases are TGTGCCAGCAGCAACCGGGACTACTCAGATACG. Translation: CASSNRDYSDT. The whole CDR3 region reads CASSNRDYSDTQYF. The chain recombines TRBV7-9 with TRBJ2-3; 7 nucleotides agree with TRBD2. With the read ending 3 residues before the CDR3 end, the germline J gene is used to fill in that end. This CDR3 has 14 residues. In germline, CDR1 is SEHNR, CDR2 FQNEAQ (reference sequence). Unmatched junction bases numbered 6, after V lost 5 bases and J lost 4 bases.